This passage covers 7 T cell receptor beta chains from one sample sequenced in a study of T cells in Graves' hyperthyroidism and ophthalmopathy. What was amplified from RNA transcripts were TCR beta CDR3 regions. The TCR CDR3 first-round RT-PCR relied on the HTBI primer set. TCRdb reanalysed the multiplex PCR reads using MiXCR and keeps one entry per CDR3 protein. This table has hundreds of thousands of distinct CDR3 sequences, about 17% appearing once. The sample was blood. The receptor set was obtained from a woman in her forties or fifties with Graves' hyperthyroidism that later progressed to Graves' ophthalmopathy.

This chain connects TRBV7-9 to TRBJ2-3; weak D call: TRBD2 (7 bases). V dropped 1 base and J dropped 5 bases, with 16 bases sitting between them. Germline lookup yields CDR1 SEHNR and CDR2 FQNEAQ (reference sequence). The CDR3 runs 16 residues. The chain's CDR3 is CASSLGGGGFQDTQYF. The CDR3 nucleotides read TGTGCCAGCAGCTTAGGAGGCGGGGGCTTCCAAGATACGCAGTATTTT.

Ten or more counts support this clonotype. The rearrangement joins TRBV5-1 to TRBJ2-2; 8 nucleotides agree with TRBD1. Germline loops: CDR1 SGHRS, CDR2 YFSETQ. J lost 6 bases, V lost 3 bases, and 7 bases had no gene match. This CDR3 has 15 residues. The CDR3 sequence is CASSSRQGAAGELFF. The CDR3, as DNA: TGCGCCAGCAGCTCACGCCAGGGGGCCGCCGGGGAGCTGTTTTTT.

The chain carries TRBV6-2 or TRBV6-3 and TRBJ2-5; D remains unclear. The V and J ends lost 10 bases and 1 base respectively, with 7 bases between them. This CDR3 has 11 residues. Per the germline V gene, CDR1 is MNHEY and CDR2 is SVGEGT. Here the CDR3 reads CAMRSQETQYF. The CDR3, as DNA: TGTGCCATGCGATCCCAAGAGACCCAGTACTTC.

This clonotype was detected ten times or more. This rearrangement joins TRBV2 to TRBJ1-5, with TRBD1 matching over 7 bases. Germline assignment: CDR1 SNHLY and CDR2 FYNNEI. J gave up 5 bases and V 5 bases, and 9 bases lay outside the gene matches. The CDR3 runs to 15 residues. The CDR3 DNA reads as TGTGCCAGCAGTTCGACCGGGACAGCTTATCAGCCCCAGCATTTT. Its translation: CASSSTGTAYQPQHF.

This clonotype was seen a handful of times. The rearrangement uses TRBV5-1 and TRBJ2-5; 10 bases map to TRBD1. CDR1 is SGHRS, CDR2 YFSETQ, per germline. V shed 2 bases and J 4 bases; nucleotides not matched to a gene: 8. CDR3 length equals 16 residues. The CDR3 spells CASSFEGTGVGETQYF. The CDR3 coding sequence is TGCGCCAGCAGCTTTGAAGGGACAGGGGTTGGAGAGACCCAGTACTTC.

The rearrangement joins TRBV30 to TRBJ2-1; 9 nucleotides match TRBD1. Looked up from germline, CDR1 is GTSNPN and CDR2 is SVGIG (reference sequence). The ends lost 2 bases at V and 4 bases at J; junction bases unmatched: 3. The CDR3 totals 14 residues. In nucleotides, the CDR3 is TGTGCCTGGAGTCTAGGGACAGGGTACAATGAGCAGTTCTTC. This codes for CAWSLGTGYNEQFF. The whole variable domain, remainder taken from reference TRBV30 and TRBJ2-1, is SQTIHQWPATLVQPVGSPLSLECTVEGTSNPNLYWYRQAAGRGLQLLFYSVGIGQISSEVPQNLSASRPQDRQFILSSKKLLLSDSGFYLCAWSLGTGYNEQFFGPGTRLTVL.

The table lists this clonotype with many counts. This rearrangement joins TRBV2 to TRBJ1-1; D gene unclear. The CDR3 runs 10 residues. Trimming removed 7 bases at V and 12 bases at J, with 12 bases between. Germline V lookup: CDR1 SNHLY, CDR2 FYNNEI. DNA of the CDR3: TGTGCCAGCACTGGCACAGCGCCTTTCTTT. Amino acids: CASTGTAPFF.